One and the same sample provided the 24 T cell receptor beta chains below, sequenced in a study of patients and donors after allogeneic stem cell transplantation. TCRdb re-analysed the RT-PCR reads in MiXCR, keeping a single row per CDR3 protein. The sample holds hundreds of thousands of distinct CDR3 sequences, less than 15% seen once. Sequenced sample: blood, either unsorted or a sorted T cell fraction (not recorded which). These receptors all come from a human donor who was either an allogeneic HSCT recipient or a stem cell or donor lymphocyte infusion donor (not recorded which). It is not recorded whose cells these are; they may come from a transplant donor.

This clonotype was detected ten times or more. The rearrangement links TRBV27 to TRBJ1-1; D might be TRBD1 (5 bases). The CDR3 has 12 amino acids. In germline, CDR1 is MNHEY, CDR2 SMNVEV (reference sequence). V lost 4 bases to trimming and J lost 4 bases, with 7 bases between them. The CDR3 is CASSSRGTEAFF. In DNA, the CDR3 is TGTGCCAGCAGTTCGAGGGGCACTGAAGCTTTCTTT.

This clonotype was picked up a small number of times. The chain is built from TRBV2 and TRBJ1-1; D is ambiguous. Trimming left V 6 bases short and J 1 base short, with 9 bases between. Germline V gives CDR1 SNHLY, CDR2 FYNNEI. The CDR3 consists of 13 residues. The DNA of the CDR3 is TGTGCCAGCAGGAAAAATAAGAACACTGAAGCTTTCTTT. This translates into CASRKNKNTEAFF.

In its sample, this clonotype was seen a few times. The V gene is TRBV12-3 or TRBV12-4, the J gene TRBJ2-3; D not certain. Trimming took 5 bases from V and 0 from J, leaving 15 bases between them. This CDR3 comprises 16 residues. CDR3 region: CASSAYGATSTDTQYF. The CDR3 DNA reads as TGTGCCAGCAGTGCCTACGGCGCCACTAGCACAGATACGCAGTATTTT.

The chain employs TRBV29-1 and TRBJ2-3, with D uncertain. Trimming removed 7 bases at V and 0 bases at J, with 5 bases between. The CDR3 has 11 residues. Per the germline V gene, CDR1 is SQVTM and CDR2 is ANQGSEA. CDR3 residues: CSGYSTDTQYF. For the CDR3, the DNA is TGCAGCGGATACAGCACAGATACGCAGTATTTT.

This chain joins TRBV20-1 and TRBJ2-7; D gene uncertain. In germline, CDR1 is DFQATT, CDR2 SNEGSKA (reference sequence). The CDR3 runs 12 residues. Trimming stripped 0 bases from V and 6 bases from J, with 9 bases between. The CDR3 region has the DNA TGCAGTGCTAGAGAAAGGGCCCGCGAGCAGTACTTC. Its protein product is CSARERAREQYF.

The chain couples TRBV7-2 to TRBJ1-2, with a tentative D call TRBD1 (5 bases). Germline V CDR1 and CDR2: SGHTA, FQGNSA. V dropped 4 bases and J dropped 7 bases, with 16 bases sitting between them. The CDR3 has 14 residues. CDR3 sequence: CASSSGLARSGYTF. For the CDR3, the DNA is TGTGCCAGCAGCTCGGGACTCGCCCGAAGTGGCTACACCTTC.

The genes are TRBV5-1 and TRBJ1-2; the D gene is possibly TRBD1 (5 bases). The germline V gene has CDR1 SGHRS and CDR2 YFSETQ. Trimming left V 0 bases short and J 2 bases short, with 17 bases between. The CDR3 runs to 17 residues. This chain's CDR3 is CASSLAVGGSANYGYTF. The DNA for the CDR3 is TGCGCCAGCAGCTTGGCTGTTGGGGGGTCTGCCAACTATGGCTACACCTTC.

This clonotype has more than one count but fewer than ten. The CDR3: CASSLIRDTGELFF. As DNA, the CDR3 is TGTGCCAGCAGCTTGATCAGGGACACCGGGGAGCTGTTTTTT. The chain is built from TRBV5-6 and TRBJ2-2; D possibly corresponds to TRBD1 (5 bases). Between the trimmed V and J ends, which lost 1 base and 3 bases, there was a span of 7 bases. Germline-derived CDR1 and CDR2 are SGHDT and YYEEEE. The CDR3 loop spans 14 amino acids.

The V call is TRBV19, the J call TRBJ1-4; no clear D. Germline V gives CDR1 LNHDA, CDR2 SQIVND (reference sequence). The CDR3 extends over 16 amino acids. V dropped 3 bases and J dropped 0 bases, with 11 bases sitting between them. The CDR3: CASSMVGLATNEKLFF. In DNA form, the CDR3 reads TGTGCCAGTAGTATGGTCGGGCTCGCAACTAATGAAAAACTGTTTTTT.

Regarding this clonotype: The conserved closing phenylalanine or tryptophan is absent in this CDR3, likely reflecting a read error. The rearrangement uses TRBV3-1 and TRBJ1-1; TRBD1 agrees at 7 bases. The CDR3 loop spans 14 amino acids. Germline trimming cut 1 base from V and 7 bases from J; bases unmatched to any gene: 6. Germline V lookup: CDR1 LGHDT, CDR2 YNNKEL (reference sequence). The CDR3 DNA reads as TGTGCCAGCAGCCAAGTCGACCACAGGGGTGAAGCTTTCATT. Protein sequence: CASSQVDHRGEAFI.

The V gene is TRBV7-9, the J gene TRBJ1-2; D remains unclear. Trimming took 1 base from V and 7 from J, leaving 16 bases between them. Per germline, CDR1 SEHNR and CDR2 FQNEAQ (reference sequence). This CDR3 spans 15 amino acids. CDR3 region: CASSLGRQRAGGYTF. In DNA form, the CDR3 reads TGTGCCAGCAGCTTAGGACGACAACGGGCGGGTGGCTACACCTTC. Filled out from reference TRBV7-9 and TRBJ1-2, the complete variable domain reads DTGVSQNPRHKITKRGQNVTFRCDPISEHNRLYWYRQTLGQGPEFLTYFQNEAQLEKSRLLSDRFSAERPKGSFSTLEIQRTEQGDSAMYLCASSLGRQRAGGYTFGSGTRLTVV.

The J gene is TRBJ2-7, the V gene TRBV5-4, with 9 bases matching TRBD1. CDR3 length: 15 residues. The V gene's germline CDR1 is SGHNT and CDR2 YYREEE (reference sequence). J was trimmed by 5 bases and V by 2 bases; bases with no gene match: 8. This chain's CDR3 is CASSLQGQGTDEQYF. In nucleotides, the CDR3 is TGTGCCAGCAGCTTACAGGGACAGGGAACGGACGAGCAGTACTTC.

This clonotype was detected ten times or more. The V and J genes are TRBV2 and TRBJ2-7; TRBD1 is a possible D gene (6 bases). Germline-derived CDR1 and CDR2 are SNHLY and FYNNEI. This CDR3 has 14 amino acids. V shed 6 bases and J shed 2 bases, with 14 bases lying between them. As DNA, the CDR3 is TGTGCCAGCAGCCTCACTTGGGGGCCCTACGAGCAGTACTTC. Translating gives CASSLTWGPYEQYF.

As for this clonotype: A read error is possible here, since a much larger clone lies one base away. CDR3: CASSLVNGGQPQHF. The CDR3 DNA reads TGTGCCAGCAGTTTAGTGAACGGAGGACAGCCCCAGCATTTT. The chain links TRBV28 to TRBJ1-5; D gene uncertain. Germline-derived CDR1 and CDR2 are MDHEN and SYDVKM. Trimming took 2 bases from V and 7 from J, leaving 12 bases between them. This CDR3 is 14 amino acids long. Complete variable domain (other parts from reference TRBV28 and TRBJ1-5): DVKVTQSSRYLVKRTGEKVFLECVQDMDHENMFWYRQDPGLGLRLIYFSYDVKMKEKGDIPEGYSVSREKKERFSLILESASTNQTSMYLCASSLVNGGQPQHFGDGTRLSIL.

This clonotype was seen repeatedly, ten times or more. The chain combines TRBV4-2 with TRBJ1-5; no reliable D call. The germline gives CDR1 LGHNA, CDR2 YNFKEQ. This CDR3 spans 15 amino acids. Trimming left V 4 bases short and J 2 bases short, with 12 bases between. CDR3 loop: CASSLEMGGNQPQHF. CDR3 DNA: TGTGCCAGCAGCCTCGAAATGGGTGGCAATCAGCCCCAGCATTTT.

CDR3 sequence reads: CASSHGSAGELFF. CDR3 DNA: TGTGCCAGCAGTCATGGATCTGCCGGGGAGCTGTTTTTT. The chain has TRBV6-1 and TRBJ2-2; D not resolved. The CDR3 runs to 13 residues. Germline assignment: CDR1 MNHNS and CDR2 SASEGT. The V and J ends lost 5 bases and 6 bases respectively, with 10 bases between them.

The table lists this clonotype with a few counts. In DNA, the CDR3 is TGCGCCAGCAGCTGGGCTGCTAGCGGGAATCCCCGTTCCCCCGAGCAGTACTTC. Amino acids: CASSWAASGNPRSPEQYF. The chain employs TRBV5-1 and TRBJ2-7, with TRBD2 matching over 9 bases. Germline assignment: CDR1 SGHRS and CDR2 YFSETQ. This CDR3 has 18 residues. After removal of 3 bases from V and 6 bases from J, the junction contained 19 bases not matched to a gene.

This clonotype was seen only a few times. This rearrangement joins TRBV5-1 to TRBJ2-1, with 9 bases lining up with TRBD1. Trimming cost V 4 bases and J 7 bases; bases outside gene matches: 6. CDR1 is SGHRS and CDR2 is YFSETQ in the germline V gene. The CDR3 runs 14 residues. CDR3 nucleotides: TGCGCCAGCAGCCCCCGGGACAGGGATAATGAGCAGTTCTTC. Its translation is CASSPRDRDNEQFF.

This clonotype has at least ten counts. The gene calls are TRBV2 and TRBJ2-2, with D possibly matching TRBD1 (6 bases). CDR1 is SNHLY, CDR2 FYNNEI, per germline. With 6 bases removed from V and 2 bases from J, the gap between germline ends came to 13 bases. The CDR3 length is 15 residues. The CDR3 reads CASSALGHNTGELFF. CDR3 nucleotides: TGTGCCAGCAGCGCCTTGGGACATAACACCGGGGAGCTGTTTTTT.

This chain uses TRBV3-1 with TRBJ1-4, with D perhaps TRBD1 (6 bases). V lost 2 bases to trimming and J lost 7 bases, with 14 bases between them. This CDR3 comprises 15 residues. Germline values: CDR1 LGHDT, CDR2 YNNKEL (reference sequence). CDR3: CASSQPSQGGEKLFF. As DNA, the CDR3 is TGTGCCAGCAGCCAACCGTCACAGGGCGGTGAAAAACTGTTTTTT.

The sample holds a few counts of this clonotype. CDR3 coding DNA: TGTGCCAGCTCCCTGACTTTTTCCTACGAGCAGTACTTC. Amino acid sequence: CASSLTFSYEQYF. The J gene is TRBJ2-7, the V gene TRBV6-1; D is undetermined. Germline CDR1 is MNHNS and CDR2 is SASEGT. The CDR3 is 13 amino acids. Trimming took off 8 bases at V and 1 base at J, with 12 bases between the two ends.

The chain is built from TRBV7-2 and TRBJ2-7; TRBD1 matches at 9 bases. The V gene end was trimmed by 5 bases and the J gene end by 5 bases; junction bases not matched to a gene: 7. Germline V CDR1 and CDR2: SGHTA, FQGNSA. This CDR3 has 14 amino acids. CDR3 sequence: CASSGTGGLNEQYF. For the CDR3, the DNA is TGTGCCAGCAGCGGAACAGGGGGCCTCAACGAGCAGTACTTC.

This rearrangement joins TRBV28 to TRBJ2-2; 9 nucleotides match TRBD1. V was clipped by 5 bases and J by 6 bases; unmatched bases: 10. The CDR3 totals 16 residues. Germline values: CDR1 MDHEN, CDR2 SYDVKM. CDR3 sequence reads: CASSTTPGQGPGELFF. Here the CDR3 DNA reads TGTGCCAGCAGTACCACCCCGGGACAGGGTCCCGGGGAGCTGTTTTTT.

V is TRBV25-1 and J is TRBJ1-1; a possible D gene is TRBD1 (6 bases). This CDR3 comprises 17 residues. The germline V gene has CDR1 MGHDK and CDR2 SYGVNS. The germline V and J ends were trimmed by 5 bases and 0 bases, with 19 bases remaining between them. The CDR3 here is CASSRLDSLGMNTEAFF. The CDR3 nucleotides read TGTGCCAGCAGTAGACTGGACAGCTTGGGAATGAACACTGAAGCTTTCTTT.